The rows below give T cell receptor beta chains drawn from one sample of a study of T cell changes during pregnancy in multiple sclerosis. TCRdb's table, derived via immunoSEQ multiplex PCR, lists solely in-frame clones and lacks some. The profile shows approximately 74,000 clones, more than 85% of them singletons. The input for sequencing was peripheral blood, taken before pregnancy. The receptors originated from a female donor with multiple sclerosis, enrolled in a pregnancy study. Both conserved end residues are part of each CDR3. D genes are given only for firm matches.

cdr3_length d_call j_call v_call cdr3_aa cdr3_nt
16 NA TRBJ1-1 TRBV4-1 CASSQEKGRMNTEAFF TGCGCCAGCAGCCAAGAGAAGGGGAGGATGAACACTGAAGCTTTCTTT
15 NA TRBJ1-3 TRBV6-5 CASSSEGFPGNTIYF TGTGCCAGCAGCTCGGAGGGGTTTCCTGGAAACACCATATATTTT
16 TRBD2 TRBJ2-7 TRBV27 CASSLLSSGTFFEQYF TGTGCCAGCAGTTTATTGTCTAGCGGGACATTCTTTGAGCAGTACTTC
15 TRBD2 TRBJ2-7 TRBV18 CASSPGTSHWYEQYF TGTGCCAGCTCACCAGGGACTAGCCATTGGTACGAGCAGTACTTC
11 TRBD2 TRBJ2-7 TRBV30 CAWTLAGVQYF TGTGCCTGGACTTTAGCGGGAGTTCAGTACTTC
16 TRBD1 TRBJ1-2 TRBV4-2 CASSHLPGQGVGGYTF TGTGCCAGCAGCCATCTACCGGGACAGGGGGTCGGTGGCTACACCTTC
16 TRBD2 TRBJ2-5 TRBV6-5 CASSLLAGGSPETQYF TGTGCCAGCAGTTTACTAGCGGGGGGCTCCCCAGAGACCCAGTACTTC
14 TRBD1 TRBJ1-5 TRBV30 CAWSFDRENQPQHF TGTGCCTGGAGTTTTGACAGGGAGAATCAGCCCCAGCATTTT
14 NA TRBJ1-3 TRBV5-1 CASSLDSSGNTIYF TGCGCCAGCAGCTTAGACAGCTCTGGAAACACCATATATTTT
15 NA TRBJ1-5 TRBV6-5 CASSYSRGGNQPQHF TGTGCCAGCAGTTACTCCAGGGGAGGCAATCAGCCCCAGCATTTT
13 NA TRBJ2-5 TRBV27 CASSLYRQETQYF TGTGCCAGCAGTTTGTACAGACAAGAGACCCAGTACTTC
17 NA TRBJ2-1 TRBV5-4 CASSFNGRDGSRDEQFF TGTGCCAGCAGCTTTAACGGTCGGGACGGGAGTCGAGATGAGCAGTTCTTC
14 TRBD1 TRBJ2-7 TRBV27 CASSSGQDWVEQYF TGTGCCAGCAGTTCGGGACAGGATTGGGTTGAGCAGTACTTC
17 TRBD1 TRBJ1-1 TRBV11-2 CASSYWGLGGDFTEAFF TGTGCCAGCAGCTACTGGGGTTTAGGGGGCGACTTCACTGAAGCTTTCTTT
14 NA TRBJ1-1 TRBV19 CASIWGQENTEAFF TGTGCCAGTATCTGGGGGCAGGAGAACACTGAAGCTTTCTTT
14 TRBD1 TRBJ2-7 TRBV6-6 CASRAGQGADEQYF TGTGCCAGCAGAGCGGGACAGGGGGCTGACGAGCAGTACTTC
13 NA TRBJ1-2 TRBV7-2 CASSPGRKYGYTF TGTGCCAGCAGCCCTGGGAGGAAATATGGCTACACCTTC
12 NA TRBJ2-7 TRBV18 CASFTGQDEQYF TGTGCCAGCTTCACCGGTCAGGACGAGCAGTACTTC
16 TRBD2 TRBJ2-7 TRBV4-1 CASSQDTGGRGYEQYF TGCGCCAGCAGCCAAGATACGGGGGGTCGCGGCTACGAGCAGTACTTC
16 TRBD2 TRBJ2-3 TRBV27 CASSLYPSGGTDTQYF TGTGCCAGCAGTTTATATCCTAGCGGGGGGACAGATACGCAGTATTTT
13 TRBD1 TRBJ2-7 TRBV30 CAWNPGGLNEQYF TGTGCCTGGAACCCAGGGGGTTTGAACGAGCAGTACTTC
16 TRBD1 TRBJ1-2 TRBV11-2 CASSALTGKEGYGYTF TGTGCCAGCAGCGCTTTGACAGGGAAGGAGGGCTATGGCTACACCTTC
18 TRBD2 TRBJ2-1 TRBV7-2 CASSFQTSGSRAFNEQFF TGTGCCAGCAGCTTCCAGACTAGCGGGAGTAGGGCCTTCAATGAGCAGTTCTTC